The 11 T cell receptor beta chains below come from one sample, sequenced in a study of blood T cells in healthy people across ages. The use of a sample-barcoded 5' primer and a J-beta primer mix characterized a second PCR of roughly 6 to 11 cycles. TCRdb analysed the 5' RACE reads with MiXCR anew, one entry per CDR3 protein. The sample yields fewer than 900,000 distinct CDR3 sequences, 40% to 45% seen once. Sequenced sample: blood. These receptors were obtained from a woman aged 60 to 75 in good health.

J is TRBJ2-6 and V is TRBV20-1; no clear D gene. Germline CDR1 is DFQATT and CDR2 is SNEGSKA (reference sequence). Trimming left V 4 bases short and J 0 bases short, with 7 bases between. The CDR3 runs to 14 residues. CDR3 sequence: CSATATSGANVLTF. The CDR3 DNA reads TGCAGTGCTACGGCAACCTCTGGGGCCAACGTCCTGACTTTC.

CDR3 bases: TGTGCCAGCACCTCTTGGGGCAGAAACACAGATACGCAGTATTTT. Translated: CASTSWGRNTDTQYF. This chain links TRBV5-8 with TRBJ2-3; possible D gene TRBD1, 5 bases. This CDR3 contains 15 residues. V was clipped by 6 bases and J by 2 bases, with 16 bases between them. Per germline, CDR1 SGHTS and CDR2 YDEGEE.

This clonotype was detected a few times. The gene calls are TRBV2 and TRBJ2-3; D may correspond to TRBD1 or TRBD2 (6 bases each). Germline V lookup: CDR1 SNHLY, CDR2 FYNNEI. The CDR3 totals 14 residues. With 6 bases removed from V and 3 bases from J, the gap between germline ends came to 13 bases. The CDR3 spells CASRGTGRTDTQYF. CDR3 nucleotide sequence: TGTGCCAGCAGAGGAACAGGGAGGACAGATACGCAGTATTTT.

V is TRBV20-1 and J is TRBJ2-7; 8 bases fit TRBD1. The CDR3 length is 14 residues. V was pared by 1 base and J by 3 bases, with 5 bases of the junction left unmatched. Germline V gives CDR1 DFQATT, CDR2 SNEGSKA (reference sequence). The CDR3 here is CSARAGGQDYEQYF. DNA for the CDR3: TGCAGTGCTAGAGCAGGGGGACAGGACTACGAGCAGTACTTC.

The table lists this clonotype with many counts. The CDR3 DNA follows: TGTGCCACAGGGACCGAAACGACGCAGTATTTT. Its protein is CATGTETTQYF. The chain has TRBV6-6 and TRBJ2-3; D could derive from TRBD1 or TRBD2 (5 bases each). Trimming removed 10 bases at V and 9 bases at J, with 14 bases between. The germline V gene has CDR1 MNHNY and CDR2 SVGAGI (reference sequence). This CDR3 comprises 11 residues.

In this sample, this clonotype turned up a few times. The chain has TRBV20-1 and TRBJ1-5; unclear D gene. The CDR3 extends over 15 amino acids. Germline CDR1 is DFQATT and CDR2 is SNEGSKA (reference sequence). V was pared by 0 bases and J by 2 bases, with 11 bases between. CDR3 coding DNA: TGCAGTGCTAGAGATCCCCCCGAGGGCAATCAGCCCCAGCATTTT. Translated, it gives CSARDPPEGNQPQHF.

V usage is TRBV7-2 and J usage is TRBJ2-4, with D unclear. V dropped 5 bases and J dropped 6 bases, with 11 bases sitting between them. Germline V gene lookup returns CDR1 SGHTA and CDR2 FQGNSA. This CDR3 has 13 residues. The CDR3 region has the DNA TGTGCCAGCAGCGTAGGGTTGAGAAACATTCAGTACTTC. This encodes CASSVGLRNIQYF.

This chain connects TRBV29-1 to TRBJ2-1, with D possibly matching TRBD2 (5 bases). CDR3 length equals 12 residues. The germline CDR1 and CDR2 sequences are SQVTM and ANQGSEA. With 3 bases removed from V and 8 bases from J, the gap between germline ends came to 11 bases. In DNA form, the CDR3 reads TGCAGCGTTGACAAGGTCGGGGATGAGCAGTTCTTC. Protein product: CSVDKVGDEQFF.

The V gene is TRBV11-1, the J gene TRBJ2-7; either TRBD1 or TRBD2 may fit D (5 bases each). The end of the DNA aligns better with TRBJ2-5, so the J call may be wrong. CDR1 and CDR2 (germline): SGHAT, FQDESV (reference sequence). The CDR3 runs to 15 residues. This chain's CDR3 is CASSAGAAGQETQYF. The CDR3, as DNA: TGTGCCAGCAGCGCCGGGGCGGCAGGTCAAGAGACCCAGTACTTC.

This chain uses TRBV6-1 with TRBJ1-1, with 8 bases matching TRBD1. After removal of 4 bases from V and 4 bases from J, the junction contained 8 bases not matched to a gene. The CDR3 runs to 15 residues. Germline V lookup: CDR1 MNHNS, CDR2 SASEGT. The CDR3 region is CASSGRATGATEAFF. CDR3 DNA: TGTGCCAGCAGTGGACGCGCGACAGGGGCCACTGAAGCTTTCTTT.

The chain joins TRBV30 to TRBJ1-6; 8 nucleotides match TRBD1. This CDR3 is 13 amino acids long. V trimming: 4 bases; J trimming: 9 bases; junction bases outside the gene matches: 5. From germline, CDR1 is GTSNPN and CDR2 SVGIG (reference sequence). The CDR3: CAWKQGEVSPLHF. Here the CDR3 DNA reads TGTGCCTGGAAACAGGGGGAGGTTTCACCCCTCCACTTT.